These 7 T cell receptor beta chains were all obtained from the same sample, sequenced in a study of cytomegalovirus exposure and HLA in healthy donors. The primer mix had 60 Vbeta and 13 Jbeta primers. Only in-frame clones appear in the TCRdb table, and some are missing; sequencing was by immunoSEQ multiplex PCR. Of 200,000 to 250,000 clones detected, over 65% appear once; the ten largest clones hold 2.7%. The sequenced sample consisted of PBMCs. The receptors derive from a woman aged 60 to 75 in good health and CMV-seropositive.

The rearrangement links TRBV6-1 to TRBJ2-3; a weak D match, TRBD1 (6 bases). CDR3 length: 12 residues. Trimming removed 8 bases from V and 7 bases from J, with 13 bases in between. Germline CDR1 reads MNHNS; CDR2 reads SASEGT. CDR3: CASSSQGYTQYF. The CDR3 DNA is TGTGCCAGCTCCTCACAGGGATATACGCAGTATTTT.

CDR3 bases: TGTGCCAGCAAAACAGGGGCTCGCTCCTACAATGAGCAGTTCTTC. Amino acid sequence: CASKTGARSYNEQFF. The J gene is TRBJ2-1, the V gene TRBV2; 7 nucleotides agree with TRBD1. CDR1 is SNHLY and CDR2 is FYNNEI in the germline V gene. Trimming cost V 7 bases and J 0 bases; bases outside gene matches: 6. The CDR3 length is 15 residues. Together with reference TRBV2 and TRBJ2-1, the CDR3 gives the full variable domain: EPEVTQTPSHQVTQMGQEVILRCVPISNHLYFYWYRQILGQKVEFLVSFYNNEISEKSEIFDDQFSVERPDGSNFTLKIRSTKLEDSAMYFCASKTGARSYNEQFFGPGTRLTVL.

This rearrangement joins TRBV7-2 to TRBJ1-4, with D unresolved. Germline V lookup: CDR1 SGHTA, CDR2 FQGNSA. The V gene lost 3 bases and the J gene lost 5 bases, with 4 bases spanning the gap. The CDR3 runs 12 residues. In DNA, the CDR3 is TGTGCCAGCAGCTTTTCAAATGAAAAACTGTTTTTT. It yields the protein CASSFSNEKLFF.

About this clone: The junction departs from the called germline gene at one end, perhaps through a read error. The CDR3 nucleotides read TGTGCCAGCAGCTTAGATCGGGGTAAAGGGTTTGTCCATTTT. It is translated as CASSLDRGKGFVHF. This chain joins TRBV11-2 and TRBJ2-3; possible D gene TRBD2, 5 bases. CDR1 is SGHAT and CDR2 is FQNNGV in the germline V gene. The CDR3 totals 14 residues.

This clone was counted between two and nine times. The CDR3 DNA reads as TGTGCCGGAACTTCGGGGGTCAAAAACATTCAGTACTTC. Protein product: CAGTSGVKNIQYF. The rearrangement links TRBV30 to TRBJ2-4; tentatively, D is TRBD2 (6 bases). Germline lookup yields CDR1 GTSNPN and CDR2 SVGIG (reference sequence). CDR3 length: 13 residues. V was shortened by 8 bases and J by 3 bases, with 14 bases between the two germline ends.

The rearrangement uses TRBV14 and TRBJ1-1, with TRBD1 matching over 8 bases. The V and J ends lost 3 bases and 3 bases, in that order; junction bases with no gene match: 6. CDR3 length: 15 residues. CDR1 is SGHDN and CDR2 is FVKESK in the germline V gene. The CDR3 coding sequence is TGTGCCAGCAGCCAGGCCGGACAGGGTTACACTGAAGCTTTCTTT. Encoded protein: CASSQAGQGYTEAFF.

This clone has just a few counts. V usage is TRBV7-9 and J usage is TRBJ1-1, with 9 bases fitting TRBD1. The CDR3 runs to 15 residues. With 8 bases clipped from V and 1 base from J, the junction kept 8 bases outside the gene matches. CDR1 is SEHNR and CDR2 is FQNEAQ in the germline V gene (reference sequence). CDR3 loop: CASVEQGAGNTEAFF. The CDR3 bases are TGTGCCAGCGTCGAACAGGGGGCCGGGAACACTGAAGCTTTCTTT.